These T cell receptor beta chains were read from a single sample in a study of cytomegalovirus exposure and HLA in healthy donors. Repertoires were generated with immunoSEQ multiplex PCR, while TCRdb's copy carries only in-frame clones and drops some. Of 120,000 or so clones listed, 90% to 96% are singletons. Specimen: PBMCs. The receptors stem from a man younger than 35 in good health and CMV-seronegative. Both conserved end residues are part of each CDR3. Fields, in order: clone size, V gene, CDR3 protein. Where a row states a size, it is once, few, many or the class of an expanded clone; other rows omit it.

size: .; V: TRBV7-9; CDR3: CASSSQTSGDEQYF
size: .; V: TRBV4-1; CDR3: CASSPSGFNEQFF
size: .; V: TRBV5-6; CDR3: CASSLVGVNTGELFF
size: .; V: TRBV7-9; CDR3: CASSFAGGGQETQYF
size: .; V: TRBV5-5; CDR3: CASSTGTSAGTEAFF
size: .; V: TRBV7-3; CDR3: CASSLRQGGGYTF
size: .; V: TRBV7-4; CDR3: CASSVGTAYNEQFF
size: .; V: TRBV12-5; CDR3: CASGWGDNEQFF
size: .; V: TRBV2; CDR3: CASREGTSGRGYEQYF
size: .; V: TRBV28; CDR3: CASSSRAGYNQPQHF
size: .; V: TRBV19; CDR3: CASSIDPGLLSNQPQHF
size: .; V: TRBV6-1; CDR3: CASSEGLALYNEQFF
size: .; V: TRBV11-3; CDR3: CASSLEGAQQAFF
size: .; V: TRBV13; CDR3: CASSGRTPNTEAFF
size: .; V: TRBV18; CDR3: CASSQQGGQQETQYF
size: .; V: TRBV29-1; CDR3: CSVTLDRGYGYTF
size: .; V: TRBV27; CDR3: CASSPDVGTGIIDTQYF
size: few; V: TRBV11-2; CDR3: CASSLDPGTANEQFF
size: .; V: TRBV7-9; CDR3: CASRVGTALSGQFF
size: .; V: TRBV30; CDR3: CAWSRLRSSGNTIYF
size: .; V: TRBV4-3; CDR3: CASSQDQNGLADSHEQYF
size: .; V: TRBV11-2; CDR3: CASSLIQGDSGNTIYF
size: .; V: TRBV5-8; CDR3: CASSLVGAGDETQYF
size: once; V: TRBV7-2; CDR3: CASSYTSGSYDQYF
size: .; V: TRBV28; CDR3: CASRGDNRGPYEQYF
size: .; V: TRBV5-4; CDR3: CASSFQGADEQFF
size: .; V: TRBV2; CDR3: CASRPGTGDGEKLFF
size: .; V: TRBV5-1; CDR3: CASSGDRSVYEKLFF
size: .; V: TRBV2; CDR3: CASSGTGGQPQHF
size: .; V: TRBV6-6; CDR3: CASQSMGSYNEQFF
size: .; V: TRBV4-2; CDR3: CASSPQGAGVGYEQYF
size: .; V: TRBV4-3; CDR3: CASSQEAAFTDTQYF
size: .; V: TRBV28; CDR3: CASSSRNTNEKLFF
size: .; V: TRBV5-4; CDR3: CASSRGALSSYEQYF